These T cell receptor beta chains were read from a single sample in a study of T cell repertoires in cytomegalovirus infection. The antigens for these receptors are not known. One entry per CDR3 protein results from TCRdb running MiXCR on the reads. The data contain roughly 49,000 distinct CDR3 sequences, about a fifth of them seen just once; the ten biggest clones take up around nine tenths. This sample comprised CD8+ T cells from cultured PBMCs, obtained from culture after CMV antigen stimulation. The source of these receptors is a human donor in good health (CMV status not recorded). Some clones in this sample may be carry-over from other donors' samples. Both conserved end residues are part of each CDR3. The D gene is left open where the match is weak. Some rows mark clone size as missing; the rest say once, few, many or name a class of expanded clone.

CDR3aa: CASKKTSGGYTDTQYF
CDR3nt: TGTGCCAGCAAAAAGACTAGCGGGGGGTACACAGATACGCAGTATTTT
v_gene: TRBV7-2
d_gene: TRBD2
j_gene: TRBJ2-3
abundance: few
len: 16

CDR3aa: CASSVGLAGGNEQYF
CDR3nt: TGTGCCAGCAGCGTAGGGCTAGCGGGGGGGAACGAGCAGTACTTC
v_gene: TRBV9
d_gene: TRBD2
j_gene: TRBJ2-7
abundance: -
len: 15

CDR3aa: CSGTTGDAFF
CDR3nt: TGCAGTGGGACGACAGGGGATGCTTTCTTT
v_gene: TRBV20-1
d_gene: TRBD1
j_gene: TRBJ1-1
abundance: few
len: 10

CDR3aa: CASSSSPGAGYEQYF
CDR3nt: TGTGCCAGCAGCTCCTCTCCGGGGGCCGGGTACGAGCAGTACTTC
v_gene: TRBV7-2
d_gene: -
j_gene: TRBJ2-7
abundance: few
len: 15

CDR3aa: CASGRGCLQETQYF
CDR3nt: TGTGCCAGCGGGCGAGGATGTCTCCAAGAGACCCAGTACTTC
v_gene: TRBV9
d_gene: -
j_gene: TRBJ2-5
abundance: -
len: 14

CDR3aa: CASSDQVDRDTQYF
CDR3nt: TGTGCCAGCAGTGATCAGGTAGATAGAGATACGCAGTATTTT
v_gene: TRBV2
d_gene: -
j_gene: TRBJ2-3
abundance: few
len: 14

CDR3aa: CASSPRDREYNEQFF
CDR3nt: TGTGCCAGCTCACCCCGGGACAGGGAATACAATGAGCAGTTCTTC
v_gene: TRBV18
d_gene: TRBD1
j_gene: TRBJ2-1
abundance: -
len: 15

CDR3aa: CASSPQGGFYEQYF
CDR3nt: TGTGCCAGCAGCCCACAGGGGGGGTTCTACGAGCAGTACTTC
v_gene: TRBV7-9
d_gene: -
j_gene: TRBJ2-7
abundance: few
len: 14

CDR3aa: CASSPLGGGLYEQYF
CDR3nt: TGTGCCAGCAGCCCTCTGGGGGGGGGACTCTACGAGCAGTACTTC
v_gene: TRBV27
d_gene: TRBD2
j_gene: TRBJ2-7
abundance: -
len: 15

CDR3aa: CAIQEATYNEQFF
CDR3nt: TGTGCCATTCAGGAAGCGACCTACAATGAGCAGTTCTTC
v_gene: TRBV10-3
d_gene: -
j_gene: TRBJ2-1
abundance: -
len: 13

CDR3aa: CASSQDLVTSINYGYTF
CDR3nt: TGCGCCAGCAGCCAAGATTTAGTGACATCCATCAACTATGGCTACACCTTC
v_gene: TRBV4-3
d_gene: -
j_gene: TRBJ1-2
abundance: -
len: 17

CDR3aa: CASSSVAGLGRFF
CDR3nt: TGTGCCAGCAGTTCAGTCGCGGGACTGGGTAGATTCTTC
v_gene: TRBV28
d_gene: -
j_gene: TRBJ2-1
abundance: few
len: 13

CDR3aa: CASSNNQGRVVYGYTF
CDR3nt: TGTGCCAGCAGCAACAACCAGGGACGGGTAGTCTATGGCTACACCTTC
v_gene: TRBV7-2
d_gene: -
j_gene: TRBJ1-2
abundance: -
len: 16

CDR3aa: CASTLGSTYEQYF
CDR3nt: TGTGCCAGCACCCTAGGCAGTACCTACGAGCAGTACTTC
v_gene: TRBV7-2
d_gene: -
j_gene: TRBJ2-7
abundance: few
len: 13

CDR3aa: CASSTTGATNTEAFF
CDR3nt: TGTGCCAGTAGTACCACAGGGGCTACAAACACTGAAGCTTTCTTT
v_gene: TRBV19
d_gene: TRBD1
j_gene: TRBJ1-1
abundance: many
len: 15

CDR3aa: CASRAGTGVSYNEQFF
CDR3nt: TGTGCCAGCAGGGCCGGGACAGGGGTTAGTTACAATGAGCAGTTCTTC
v_gene: TRBV27
d_gene: TRBD1
j_gene: TRBJ2-1
abundance: -
len: 16

CDR3aa: CASSLILREQYF
CDR3nt: TGTGCCAGCAGCTTAATCCTTCGCGAGCAGTACTTC
v_gene: TRBV7-2
d_gene: -
j_gene: TRBJ2-7
abundance: few
len: 12

CDR3aa: CASSLAWTSSNEQFF
CDR3nt: TGTGCCAGCAGCTTAGCGTGGACTAGTTCCAATGAGCAGTTCTTC
v_gene: TRBV7-6
d_gene: TRBD2
j_gene: TRBJ2-1
abundance: few
len: 15

CDR3aa: CASSLKPGYNEQFF
CDR3nt: TGTGCCAGCAGCTTAAAACCGGGCTACAATGAGCAGTTCTTC
v_gene: TRBV7-2
d_gene: -
j_gene: TRBJ2-1
abundance: few
len: 14

CDR3aa: CASIGTGLTEAFF
CDR3nt: TGTGCCAGCATAGGGACAGGGTTGACTGAAGCTTTCTTT
v_gene: TRBV12-3/TRBV12-4
d_gene: TRBD1
j_gene: TRBJ1-1
abundance: -
len: 13

CDR3aa: CASSPYSSSGNTIYF
CDR3nt: TGTGCCAGCAGCCCTTACAGCAGCTCTGGAAACACCATATATTTT
v_gene: TRBV7-8
d_gene: -
j_gene: TRBJ1-3
abundance: many
len: 15

CDR3aa: CASSPLVTGDLIVTEAFF
CDR3nt: TGTGCCAGCAGCCCACTGGTCACAGGGGATCTAATCGTCACTGAAGCTTTCTTT
v_gene: TRBV7-7
d_gene: TRBD1
j_gene: TRBJ1-1
abundance: -
len: 18

CDR3aa: CSAPELRGTSGGADEQYF
CDR3nt: TGCAGTGCTCCAGAGTTAAGGGGGACTAGCGGGGGGGCCGACGAGCAGTACTTC
v_gene: TRBV20-1
d_gene: TRBD2
j_gene: TRBJ2-7
abundance: -
len: 18

CDR3aa: CASSLNSGRNNEQFF
CDR3nt: TGTGCCAGCAGCTTAAATAGCGGGAGAAACAATGAGCAGTTCTTC
v_gene: TRBV7-2
d_gene: TRBD2
j_gene: TRBJ2-1
abundance: few
len: 15

CDR3aa: CASSLAQELAGPYEQYF
CDR3nt: TGTGCCAGCAGCTTAGCACAGGAACTAGCGGGACCTTACGAGCAGTACTTC
v_gene: TRBV7-2
d_gene: TRBD2
j_gene: TRBJ2-7
abundance: -
len: 17

CDR3aa: CASSKALNTEAFF
CDR3nt: TGTGCCAGCAGTAAGGCTTTGAACACTGAAGCTTTCTTT
v_gene: TRBV28
d_gene: -
j_gene: TRBJ1-1
abundance: few
len: 13

CDR3aa: CASNPRSNNEQFF
CDR3nt: TGTGCCAGCAACCCCAGGTCGAACAATGAGCAGTTCTTC
v_gene: TRBV27
d_gene: -
j_gene: TRBJ2-1
abundance: few
len: 13